The 10 T cell receptor beta chains below come from one sample, sequenced in a study of neurological immune-mediated disorders. Time point of the sample: longitudinal time-point 2. Via MiXCR, TCRdb re-called the 5' RACE reads, giving one row per CDR3 protein. The table records about 90,000 distinct CDR3 sequences, around 14% of them present only once. Material for sequencing was PBMCs. Receptors were obtained from a female donor with HTLV-1-associated myelopathy (HAM/TSP).

This clonotype came up a few times. The rearrangement joins TRBV5-1 to TRBJ1-1; D gene unclear. The CDR3 covers 14 residues. Germline V lookup: CDR1 SGHRS, CDR2 YFSETQ. V was clipped by 2 bases and J by 1 base, with 9 bases between them. The chain's CDR3 is CASSFIPGNTEAFF. For the CDR3, the DNA is TGCGCCAGCAGCTTCATCCCCGGGAACACTGAAGCTTTCTTT. The whole variable domain, remainder taken from reference TRBV5-1 and TRBJ1-1, is KAGVTQTPRYLIKTRGQQVTLSCSPISGHRSVSWYQQTPGQGLQFLFEYFSETQRNKGNFPGRFSGRQFSNSRSEMNVSTLELGDSALYLCASSFIPGNTEAFFGQGTRLTVV.

At least ten counts were recorded for this clonotype. V gene TRBV6-5 combines with J gene TRBJ1-5; TRBD1 matches at 9 bases. This CDR3 spans 16 amino acids. V lost 6 bases and J lost 0; bases outside the gene matches: 6. Germline assignment: CDR1 MNHEY and CDR2 SVGAGI. CDR3 sequence reads: CASRRTGANSNQPQHF. The CDR3 coding sequence is TGTGCCAGCAGAAGGACAGGGGCGAATAGCAATCAGCCCCAGCATTTT.

As DNA, the CDR3 is TGTGCCAGCAGTTTATCCGTTGGTAGCACAGATACGCAGTATTTT. The encoded protein is CASSLSVGSTDTQYF. The chain couples TRBV27 to TRBJ2-3; D is unclear. Trimming pared 0 bases from V and 0 bases from J, leaving 7 bases between. In germline, CDR1 is MNHEY, CDR2 SMNVEV (reference sequence). The CDR3 runs 15 residues.

This clonotype has ten or more counts. The chain has TRBV4-2 and TRBJ1-5; 9 positions agree with TRBD1. In germline, CDR1 is LGHNA, CDR2 YNFKEQ. The CDR3 loop spans 17 amino acids. The trim removed 4 bases at V and 4 bases at J, leaving 11 bases unmatched. The CDR3 protein is CASSPLTLTGGNQPQHF. In DNA, the CDR3 is TGTGCCAGCAGCCCGCTAACTTTGACAGGGGGGAATCAGCCCCAGCATTTT.

In this sample, this clonotype turned up many times. V is TRBV3-1 and J is TRBJ1-1, with D uncertain. V was shortened by 3 bases and J by 1 base, with 12 bases between the two germline ends. The CDR3 runs 15 residues. Germline CDR1 is LGHDT and CDR2 is YNNKEL (reference sequence). The chain's CDR3 is CASSQQAGGNTEAFF. The DNA of the CDR3 is TGTGCCAGCAGCCAGCAGGCGGGAGGGAACACTGAAGCTTTCTTT. The whole variable domain, remainder taken from reference TRBV3-1 and TRBJ1-1, is DTAVSQTPKYLVTQMGNDKSIKCEQNLGHDTMYWYKQDSKKFLKIMFSYNNKELIINETVPNRFSPKSPDKAHLNLHINSLELGDSAVYFCASSQQAGGNTEAFFGQGTRLTVV.

At least ten counts were recorded for this clonotype. The chain carries TRBV5-1 and TRBJ2-7; TRBD1 might be the D (7 bases). V was clipped by 4 bases and J by 1 base, with 12 bases between them. The CDR3 runs to 14 residues. The germline V gene has CDR1 SGHRS and CDR2 YFSETQ. DNA of the CDR3: TGCGCCAGCAGCCTGACAGGGACTTCCTACGAGCAGTACTTC. It yields the protein CASSLTGTSYEQYF.

This clonotype was recorded many times. The V and J genes are TRBV7-2 and TRBJ2-2; D might be TRBD2 (7 bases). The CDR3 is made up of 15 amino acids. Germline V gives CDR1 SGHTA, CDR2 FQGNSA. V lost 2 bases, J lost 7 bases, and 14 bases lay in between. CDR3 bases: TGTGCCAGCAGCTTAATGGGGGGGCCCGTCGGGGAGCTGTTTTTT. Its translation: CASSLMGGPVGELFF.

There are many counts of this clonotype. V is TRBV7-9 and J is TRBJ1-2; D unresolved. This CDR3 has 17 amino acids. V was pared by 3 bases and J by 1 base, with 18 bases between. CDR1 SEHNR and CDR2 FQNEAQ come from the germline V gene (reference sequence). The DNA for the CDR3 is TGTGCCAGCAGCTTTAGCGCCGGGGAGGTTGATAACTATGGCTACACCTTC. Protein product: CASSFSAGEVDNYGYTF.

The rearrangement joins TRBV2 to TRBJ2-1, with TRBD1 matching 11 bases. The CDR3 contains 13 residues. Germline CDR1 and CDR2: SNHLY and FYNNEI. Trimming cost V 6 bases and J 6 bases; bases outside gene matches: 1. DNA for the CDR3: TGTGCCAGCAGGGGACAGGGGGGCAATGAGCAGTTCTTC. Amino acid sequence: CASRGQGGNEQFF.

The genes are TRBV14 and TRBJ2-3; 7 nucleotides align to TRBD2. CDR1 SGHDN and CDR2 FVKESK come from the germline V gene. With V trimmed by 4 bases and J by 1 base, 5 bases remained unmatched. The CDR3 extends over 15 amino acids. DNA of the CDR3: TGTGCCAGCAGCCCCGGGACTACCCGCACAGATACGCAGTATTTT. Residues: CASSPGTTRTDTQYF.